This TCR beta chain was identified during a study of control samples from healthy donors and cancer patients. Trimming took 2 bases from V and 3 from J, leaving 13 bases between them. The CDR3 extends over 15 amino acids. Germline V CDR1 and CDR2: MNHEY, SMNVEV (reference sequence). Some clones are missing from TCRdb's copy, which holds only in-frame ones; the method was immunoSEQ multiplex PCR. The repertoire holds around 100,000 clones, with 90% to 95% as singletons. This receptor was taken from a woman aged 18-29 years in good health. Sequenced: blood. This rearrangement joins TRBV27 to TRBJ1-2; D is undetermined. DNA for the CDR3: TGTGCCAGCAGTTTAACCTCACAGCCTTACTATGGCTACACCTTC. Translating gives CASSLTSQPYYGYTF.